This record looks at one TCR beta chain sequence and its context. Its antigen remains unknown. This specimen comes from a study of OX40 agonist ivuxolimab in advanced cancers. On the study more broadly: Earlier anti-PD-1, anti-PD-L1 or anti-CTLA-4 therapy was permitted; 40% had received some. The study's findings and limits: Dose levels from 0.1 to 3.0 mg/kg saw CD4+ and CD8+ blood T cells expand clonally by week 6.

Libraries were prepared by immunoSEQ multiplex PCR; TCRdb keeps only in-frame clonotypes and omits some of them. This sample has roughly 92,000 clones; about 92% occur once, and the top ten carry about 3%. CDR1 is SNHLY, CDR2 FYNNEI, per germline. The CDR3 extends over 14 amino acids. Unmatched junction bases numbered 4, after V lost 4 bases and J lost 8 bases. Blood draws occurred at baseline, cycle 4 day 1, and cycle 7 day 1. The specimen was CD4+ or CD8+ T cells sorted from blood, collected in a trial of the OX40 agonist ivuxolimab. The clonotype comes from an adult with an advanced solid tumor such as melanoma, head and neck, liver or kidney cancer. The chain couples TRBV2 to TRBJ2-6, with 8 nucleotides matching TRBD1. In nucleotides, the CDR3 is TGTGCCAGCAGTGTAGACAGGGGCCCCAACGTCCTGACTTTC. Translating gives CASSVDRGPNVLTF.